The entry below gives a single T cell receptor beta chain sequence along with its context. The antigen is undetermined. This CDR3 region has 15 residues. Germline-derived CDR1 and CDR2 are MDHEN and SYDVKM. V shed 6 bases and J 3 bases; nucleotides not matched to a gene: 9. The data are from a study of shared clonotypes between healthy human individuals. General observations from the study: The naive CD4 repertoires of several donors were compared, and about 5% of clonotypes were shared.

Using roughly 200 ng DNA, around 30,000 T cell genomes, the sorted-subset replicate PCRs were run. Sequenced by immunoSEQ multiplex PCR; TCRdb stores in-frame clones only, minus some. The sample contains some 2 million clones, approximately 95% of which appear only once. The clonotype originates from a man in his late teens or twenties in good health. The sequenced sample consisted of naive CD4+ T cells sorted from blood. Subset defined: CD45RA+ positively selected. This sequence joins TRBV28 and TRBJ2-7; TRBD1 agrees at 9 bases. CDR3 residues: CASSQQGANNYEQYF. CDR3 DNA: TGTGCCAGCAGCCAACAGGGGGCCAACAACTACGAGCAGTACTTC.